This entry lists 21 T cell receptor beta chains sequenced from one sample in a study of blood T cell repertoires in COVID-19. TCRdb keeps only in-frame clones here, not all; method: immunoSEQ multiplex PCR. This table has a few hundred thousand clones, more than 90% appearing once. The sample consisted of peripheral blood. The receptors shown here come from a person between 18 and 35 years old with COVID-19, enrolled during active disease.

CDR3 nucleotides: TGTGCCAGCAGCCAAACTAGCGGGAGTAGGGGAGACGAGCAGTACTTC. Its translation: CASSQTSGSRGDEQYF. The V call is TRBV11-2, the J call TRBJ2-7, with TRBD2 matching over 11 bases. V shed 5 bases, J shed 5 bases, and the junction held 11 bases outside the gene matches. Germline CDR1 and CDR2: SGHAT and FQNNGV. CDR3 length: 16 amino acids. The variable domain in full, with the rest retrieved from reference TRBV11-2 and TRBJ2-7, is EAGVAQSPRYKIIEKRQSVAFWCNPISGHATLYWYQQILGQGPKLLIQFQNNGVVDDSQLPKDRFSAERLKGVDSTLKIQPAKLEDSAVYLCASSQTSGSRGDEQYFGPGTRLTVT.

V and J are TRBV5-8 and TRBJ1-2; maybe TRBD1 (6 bases). The CDR3 sequence is 15 residues long. V lost 0 bases to trimming and J lost 6 bases, with 15 bases between them. CDR1 and CDR2 (germline): SGHTS, YDEGEE. Here the CDR3 reads CASSLAFWTVNGYTF. In nucleotides, the CDR3 is TGTGCCAGCAGCTTGGCCTTTTGGACAGTTAATGGCTACACCTTC.

The chain recombines TRBV24-1 with TRBJ2-1; 7 nucleotides align to TRBD2. Germline CDR1 is KGHDR and CDR2 is SFDVKD. Unmatched junction bases numbered 11, after V lost 4 bases and J lost 9 bases. This CDR3 region has 15 residues. The CDR3 region has the DNA TGTGCCACCAGTGAGTTAGCGGGCGAACAGGTTGAGCAGTTCTTC. Translated, it gives CATSELAGEQVEQFF.

J is TRBJ1-4 and V is TRBV28; 7 positions match TRBD1. V lost 8 bases, J lost 8 bases, and 8 bases stayed unmatched. CDR1 and CDR2 from the germline V gene are MDHEN and SYDVKM. The CDR3 loop spans 13 amino acids. CDR3 nucleotide sequence: TGTGCCAGCGGGGGGACAGTTGGCGAAAAACTGTTTTTT. This translates into CASGGTVGEKLFF. The whole variable domain, remainder taken from reference TRBV28 and TRBJ1-4, is DVKVTQSSRYLVKRTGEKVFLECVQDMDHENMFWYRQDPGLGLRLIYFSYDVKMKEKGDIPEGYSVSREKKERFSLILESASTNQTSMYLCASGGTVGEKLFFGSGTQLSVL.

The J gene is TRBJ2-2, the V gene TRBV4-1; D is possibly TRBD1 (5 bases). This CDR3 has 16 residues. CDR1 MGHRA and CDR2 YSYEKL come from the germline V gene. Trimming removed 1 base at V and 3 bases at J, with 12 bases between. The chain's CDR3 is CASSQGQMVYTGELFF. The CDR3, as DNA: TGCGCCAGCAGCCAAGGACAGATGGTTTACACCGGGGAGCTGTTTTTT.

The J gene is TRBJ1-1, the V gene TRBV5-1; D not resolved. Germline V gene sequence: CDR1 SGHRS, CDR2 YFSETQ. The CDR3 runs to 14 residues. Trimming pared 1 base from V and 5 bases from J, leaving 12 bases between. CDR3 coding DNA: TGCGCCAGCAGCTTGAGAGGGCAGGAGACTGAAGCTTTCTTT. Translating gives CASSLRGQETEAFF.

The sample holds one count of this clone. The genes are TRBV5-6 and TRBJ2-7; 14 bases line up with TRBD2. The length of the CDR3 is 17 residues. Unmatched junction bases numbered 9, after V lost 2 bases and J lost 5 bases. Germline CDR1 and CDR2: SGHDT and YYEEEE. In DNA form, the CDR3 reads TGTGCCAGCAGCTTCGAGTTGGGACTAGCGGGAGCCCACGAGCAGTACTTC. This sequence encodes CASSFELGLAGAHEQYF.

The chain has TRBV9 and TRBJ1-1, with D perhaps TRBD1 (6 bases). The CDR3 is 13 residues long. Trimming removed 4 bases at V and 1 base at J, with 8 bases between. Germline CDR1 is SGDLS and CDR2 is YYNGEE. CDR3 amino acids: CASSSQGNTEAFF. The CDR3, as DNA: TGTGCCAGCAGCTCACAGGGGAACACTGAAGCTTTCTTT.

This clone came up once. This rearrangement joins TRBV4-3 to TRBJ2-7; the D gene is possibly TRBD2 (5 bases). There are 13 residues in the CDR3. Germline CDR1 and CDR2: LGHNA and YSLEER. Trimming removed 0 bases at V and 7 bases at J, with 10 bases between. CDR3 loop: CASSQDSGWEQYF. The CDR3 DNA is TGCGCCAGCAGCCAAGATTCGGGGTGGGAGCAGTACTTC.

In DNA, the CDR3 is TGTGCCAGCAAATCTACAGGGGATAGCAATCAGCCCCAGCATTTT. This codes for CASKSTGDSNQPQHF. The genes are TRBV6-5 and TRBJ1-5, with 7 bases identical to TRBD1. CDR3 size: 15 residues. The ends lost 7 bases at V and 0 bases at J; junction bases unmatched: 6. Germline-derived CDR1 and CDR2 are MNHEY and SVGAGI.

The chain joins TRBV4-2 to TRBJ2-1; possible D gene TRBD1, 5 bases. Germline-derived CDR1 and CDR2 are LGHNA and YNFKEQ. This CDR3 is 15 amino acids long. The germline V and J ends were trimmed by 0 bases and 8 bases, with 14 bases remaining between them. CDR3 amino acids: CASSQDLTGGDEQFF. CDR3 coding DNA: TGTGCCAGCAGCCAAGACCTCACAGGCGGCGATGAGCAGTTCTTC.

The chain links TRBV10-3 to TRBJ1-5; no clear D gene. V lost 1 base to trimming and J lost 7 bases, with 11 bases between them. In germline, CDR1 is ENHRY, CDR2 SYGVKD. This CDR3 is built from 14 residues. The CDR3 nucleotides read TGTGCCATCAGTGAGTATGAAGGAGGCCAGCCCCAGCATTTT. It encodes CAISEYEGGQPQHF.

The rearrangement joins TRBV7-9 to TRBJ2-7; tentative D call: TRBD2 (6 bases). V was clipped by 2 bases and J by 9 bases, with 20 bases between them. CDR1 and CDR2 (germline): SEHNR, FQNEAQ (reference sequence). The CDR3 runs to 15 residues. CDR3 region: CASSLTMGEEFGQYF. CDR3 coding DNA: TGTGCCAGCAGCTTAACGATGGGGGAGGAATTCGGGCAGTACTTC.

The chain employs TRBV28 and TRBJ2-1; D not resolved. Trimming removed 1 base at V and 5 bases at J, with 6 bases between. CDR1 and CDR2 (germline): MDHEN, SYDVKM. The length of the CDR3 is 13 residues. CDR3 amino acids: CASSLYIHNEQFF. CDR3 nucleotide sequence: TGTGCCAGCAGTTTATATATCCACAATGAGCAGTTCTTC.

V gene TRBV19 combines with J gene TRBJ1-2; a possible D gene is TRBD1 (5 bases). The CDR3 contains 14 residues. V lost 3 bases and J lost 2, with 10 bases in between. Germline CDR1 LNHDA, CDR2 SQIVND (reference sequence). The CDR3: CASSMGGSNYGYTF. CDR3 nucleotide sequence: TGTGCCAGTAGTATGGGGGGTTCCAACTATGGCTACACCTTC.

The CDR3 sequence is CASSREGTGAYEQYF. For the CDR3, the DNA is TGTGCCAGCTCACGGGAAGGGACAGGGGCATACGAGCAGTACTTC. The chain carries TRBV18 and TRBJ2-7, with 10 bases matching TRBD1. Trimming cost V 4 bases and J 4 bases; bases outside gene matches: 7. This CDR3 is 15 amino acids long. Germline V gene lookup returns CDR1 KGHSH and CDR2 LQKENI.

The chain carries TRBV2 and TRBJ1-2; D not certain. The ends were cut back, 3 bases at V and 4 bases at J, with 6 bases in the middle. The germline gives CDR1 SNHLY, CDR2 FYNNEI. This CDR3 region has 12 residues. The CDR3, as DNA: TGTGCCAGCAGTGAGAATAGCTATGGCTACACCTTC. Translation gives CASSENSYGYTF.

The V and J genes are TRBV15 and TRBJ1-4; no clear D gene. The V gene's germline CDR1 is LNHNV and CDR2 YYDKDF (reference sequence). The V end lost 1 base, the J end lost 8 bases, and 8 bases lay between the germline ends. The CDR3 is 13 residues long. CDR3 residues: CATSRVRLEKLFF. CDR3 DNA: TGTGCCACCAGCAGAGTGAGGTTAGAAAAACTGTTTTTT.

The chain recombines TRBV27 with TRBJ2-7, with TRBD2 matching over 7 bases. Germline CDR1 reads MNHEY; CDR2 reads SMNVEV (reference sequence). V gave up 3 bases and J gave up 2 bases; unmatched junction bases: 7. The CDR3 length is 15 residues. CDR3 DNA: TGTGCCAGCAGTTTGATAGAGCGGGGTACCTACGAGCAGTACTTC. It codes for CASSLIERGTYEQYF.

The V gene is TRBV27, the J gene TRBJ1-2, with 7 nucleotides matching TRBD1. Germline V gene sequence: CDR1 MNHEY, CDR2 SMNVEV (reference sequence). The CDR3 has 12 amino acids. V lost 6 bases and J lost 8; bases outside the gene matches: 6. CDR3 sequence: CASRDRAGGYTF. CDR3 nucleotide sequence: TGTGCCAGCAGAGACAGGGCAGGAGGCTACACCTTC.

Only a few counts were recorded for this clone. CDR3 sequence reads: CASSSLGSSYEQYF. The CDR3 region has the DNA TGTGCCAGCAGCTCATTAGGGAGCTCCTACGAGCAGTACTTC. The chain employs TRBV7-6 and TRBJ2-7; possibly TRBD2 for D (5 bases). The germline gives CDR1 SGHVS, CDR2 FNYEAQ. The germline V and J ends were trimmed by 4 bases and 0 bases, with 10 bases remaining between them. This CDR3 is built from 14 residues.